The 18 T cell receptor beta chains in this list originate from one sample, sequenced in a study of T cell changes during pregnancy in multiple sclerosis. The data were produced by immunoSEQ multiplex PCR, yet TCRdb's version contains in-frame clones alone and is incomplete. This sample has roughly 61,000 clones, with 75% to 90% found just once. The sequenced sample was peripheral blood, obtained in the first trimester of pregnancy. These TCRs come from a female donor in good health, enrolled as a control in a pregnancy study.

This clone was seen only a few times. This sequence joins TRBV20-1 and TRBJ2-4; maybe TRBD1 (5 bases). Trimming pared 6 bases from V and 9 bases from J, leaving 12 bases between. The length of the CDR3 is 11 residues. Per germline, CDR1 DFQATT and CDR2 SNEGSKA (reference sequence). This CDR3 is CSAPRGAIQYF. Written as DNA, the CDR3 is TGCAGTGCCCCCCGTGGGGCCATTCAGTACTTC.

The chain links TRBV5-1 to TRBJ2-3; 13 bases map to TRBD2. Germline V gene sequence: CDR1 SGHRS, CDR2 YFSETQ. Trimming at V came to 5 bases and at J to 0 bases, leaving 9 bases not matched to a gene. The length of the CDR3 is 18 residues. The CDR3 DNA reads TGCGCCAGCAGTCGTGGGACTAGCGGGGACTCTAGCACAGATACGCAGTATTTT. Its translation is CASSRGTSGDSSTDTQYF.

The count of this clone is one. This sequence joins TRBV6-5 and TRBJ2-7; TRBD1 matches at 11 bases. Losses at the gene ends were 5 bases for V and 3 bases for J; bases not matched to a gene: 6. The CDR3 consists of 15 residues. Per the germline V gene, CDR1 is MNHEY and CDR2 is SVGAGI. The CDR3 nucleotides are TGTGCCAGCAGTAGCCGGGACAGGGGGTTCTACGAGCAGTACTTC. Translating it yields CASSSRDRGFYEQYF.

This chain joins TRBV5-6 and TRBJ1-1, with 10 bases lining up with TRBD1. There are 15 residues in the CDR3. From germline, CDR1 is SGHDT and CDR2 YYEEEE. V lost 4 bases, J lost 8 bases, and 11 bases stayed unmatched. The CDR3 region has the DNA TGTGCCAGCAGCCAAAGACAGGGGGCGAAATTAGAAGCTTTCTTT. Residues: CASSQRQGAKLEAFF.

CDR3 protein: CASSSAGGHNYGYTF. The CDR3 coding sequence is TGTGCCAGCAGTTCCGCGGGAGGACATAACTATGGCTACACCTTC. The chain couples TRBV27 to TRBJ1-2; perhaps TRBD1 as D (5 bases). The germline CDR1 and CDR2 sequences are MNHEY and SMNVEV (reference sequence). Trimming took 4 bases from V and 1 from J, leaving 13 bases between them. This CDR3 is 15 amino acids long.

The chain couples TRBV4-3 to TRBJ1-6, with 8 bases lining up with TRBD1. The germline gives CDR1 LGHNA, CDR2 YSLEER. After removal of 2 bases from V and 10 bases from J, the junction contained 7 bases not matched to a gene. The CDR3 covers 15 residues. The CDR3 loop is CASSQQQGAGSPLHF. The DNA for the CDR3 is TGCGCCAGCAGCCAACAGCAGGGGGCAGGATCACCCCTCCACTTT.

V usage is TRBV2 and J usage is TRBJ1-2; D ambiguous. The V end lost 2 bases, the J end lost 3 bases, and 13 bases lay between the germline ends. Germline CDR1 reads SNHLY; CDR2 reads FYNNEI. This CDR3 is 15 amino acids long. The CDR3 bases are TGTGCCAGCAGTGAACTATTCGCGCTAGACTATGGCTACACCTTC. Protein sequence: CASSELFALDYGYTF.

The chain employs TRBV15 and TRBJ1-1; D remains unclear. Trimming removed 1 base from V and 1 base from J, with 4 bases in between. CDR1 is LNHNV, CDR2 YYDKDF, per germline (reference sequence). This CDR3 contains 13 residues. The CDR3 region is CATSRVENTEAFF. Here the CDR3 DNA reads TGTGCCACCAGCAGAGTAGAGAACACTGAAGCTTTCTTT. Based on the CDR3 plus reference TRBV15 and TRBJ1-1, the full variable domain is DAMVIQNPRYQVTQFGKPVTLSCSQTLNHNVMYWYQQKSSQAPKLLFHYYDKDFNNEADTPDNFQSRRPNTSFCFLDIRSPGLGDTAMYLCATSRVENTEAFFGQGTRLTVV.

CDR3 coding DNA: TGTGCCAGCGGTACAGGACTAACCCAGTACTTC. Amino acids: CASGTGLTQYF. This chain uses TRBV2 with TRBJ2-5; D is perhaps TRBD2 (6 bases). This CDR3 is 11 amino acids long. Germline CDR1 and CDR2: SNHLY and FYNNEI. V gave up 8 bases and J gave up 8 bases, with 12 bases separating them.

V gene TRBV10-2 combines with J gene TRBJ2-2, with 10 positions matching TRBD2. J lost 4 bases, V lost 0 bases, and 5 bases had no gene match. CDR1 and CDR2 (germline): WSHSY, SAAADI. This CDR3 comprises 17 residues. CDR3 nucleotide sequence: TGCGCCAGCAGTGAGTCCCGGCCTAGCGGGGGCACCGGGGAGCTGTTTTTT. Its protein product is CASSESRPSGGTGELFF.

This chain connects TRBV4-2 to TRBJ1-2, with a possible D match to TRBD1 (6 bases). CDR1 LGHNA and CDR2 YNFKEQ come from the germline V gene. The length of the CDR3 is 17 residues. The germline V and J ends were trimmed by 0 bases and 6 bases, with 20 bases remaining between them. The CDR3 DNA reads TGTGCCAGCAGCCAAGATGACAGGACCTCGTCTGGGCATGGCTACACCTTC. Translating gives CASSQDDRTSSGHGYTF.

The CDR3 region is CASSFRGGTEAFF. In DNA form, the CDR3 reads TGCGCCAGCAGCTTCCGAGGGGGAACTGAAGCTTTCTTT. The rearrangement links TRBV5-1 to TRBJ1-1; D possibly corresponds to TRBD1 (6 bases). Between the trimmed V and J ends, which lost 2 bases and 5 bases, there was a span of 10 bases. This CDR3 is built from 13 residues. Germline CDR1 SGHRS, CDR2 YFSETQ.

DNA for the CDR3: TGTGCCAGCAGCGTAGCTGGACAGAGTGGAACGGGCACCATATATTTT. Its translation is CASSVAGQSGTGTIYF. The chain recombines TRBV9 with TRBJ1-3, with a weak D call TRBD1 (6 bases). The germline gives CDR1 SGDLS, CDR2 YYNGEE. V shed 0 bases and J shed 9 bases, with 19 bases lying between them. This CDR3 region has 16 residues.

The rearrangement links TRBV5-5 to TRBJ1-2; 9 nucleotides line up with TRBD1. Germline V lookup: CDR1 SGHKS, CDR2 YYEKEE (reference sequence). This CDR3 is 15 amino acids long. J lost 3 bases, V lost 3 bases, and 6 bases had no gene match. The CDR3 region is CASSSTGGEYYGYTF. The CDR3, as DNA: TGTGCCAGCAGCTCTACAGGGGGCGAGTACTATGGCTACACCTTC. Full variable domain (remainder filled in from reference TRBV5-5 and TRBJ1-2): DAGVTQSPTHLIKTRGQQVTLRCSPISGHKSVSWYQQVLGQGPQFIFQYYEKEERGRGNFPDRFSARQFPNYSSELNVNALLLGDSALYLCASSSTGGEYYGYTFGSGTRLTVV.

DNA for the CDR3: TGCGCCAGCAGCATGACCCCCAGGGATGAGCAGTTCTTC. It codes for CASSMTPRDEQFF. The genes are TRBV5-1 and TRBJ2-1; perhaps TRBD1 as D (5 bases). Trimming shortened V by 4 bases and J by 8 bases, and 13 bases separated the two germline ends. The CDR3 is 13 amino acids. Per germline, CDR1 SGHRS and CDR2 YFSETQ. Full variable domain (rest looked up from reference TRBV5-1 and TRBJ2-1): KAGVTQTPRYLIKTRGQQVTLSCSPISGHRSVSWYQQTPGQGLQFLFEYFSETQRNKGNFPGRFSGRQFSNSRSEMNVSTLELGDSALYLCASSMTPRDEQFFGPGTRLTVL.

This clone was seen only a few times. The DNA of the CDR3 is TGTGCCAGCAGTGACGGGGGGGACCCCTCAAATGAGCAGTTCTTC. Protein product: CASSDGGDPSNEQFF. The genes are TRBV6-4 and TRBJ2-1; 7 bases align to TRBD2. The CDR3 is made up of 15 amino acids. CDR1 and CDR2 from the germline V gene are MRHNA and SNTAGT. The V segment lost 2 bases and the J segment 7 bases; nucleotides outside the gene matches: 8.

V usage is TRBV7-2 and J usage is TRBJ2-7, with D possibly being TRBD2 (6 bases). V lost 0 bases, J lost 2 bases, and 8 bases lay in between. CDR3 length: 14 amino acids. CDR1 and CDR2 (germline): SGHTA, FQGNSA. The CDR3 reads CASSLAGGTYEQYF. CDR3 DNA sequence: TGTGCCAGCAGCTTAGCAGGCGGGACCTACGAGCAGTACTTC.

This clone has just one count. V usage is TRBV4-1 and J usage is TRBJ2-7; a possible D gene is TRBD2 (6 bases). Per germline, CDR1 MGHRA and CDR2 YSYEKL. CDR3 size: 15 residues. V lost 0 bases and J 3 bases, leaving 12 bases between the germline ends. CDR3 amino acids: CASSQEWTDYYEQYF. CDR3 in DNA: TGCGCCAGCAGCCAAGAGTGGACGGACTACTACGAGCAGTACTTC.